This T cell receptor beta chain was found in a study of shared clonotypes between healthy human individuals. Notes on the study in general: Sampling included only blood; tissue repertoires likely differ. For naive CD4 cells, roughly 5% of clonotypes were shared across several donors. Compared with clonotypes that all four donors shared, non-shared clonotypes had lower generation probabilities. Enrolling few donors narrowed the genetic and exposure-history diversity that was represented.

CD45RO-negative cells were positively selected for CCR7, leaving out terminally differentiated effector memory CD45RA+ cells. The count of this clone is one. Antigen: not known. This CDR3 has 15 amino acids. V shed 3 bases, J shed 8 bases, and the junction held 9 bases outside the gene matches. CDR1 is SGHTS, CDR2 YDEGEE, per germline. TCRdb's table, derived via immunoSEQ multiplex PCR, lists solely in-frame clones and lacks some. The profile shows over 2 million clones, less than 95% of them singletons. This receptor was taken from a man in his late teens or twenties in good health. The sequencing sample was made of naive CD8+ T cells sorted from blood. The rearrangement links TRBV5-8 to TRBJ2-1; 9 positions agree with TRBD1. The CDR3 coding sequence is TGTGCCAGCAGCTCGTCCCGGGACAGGGTCGATGAGCAGTTCTTC. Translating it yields CASSSSRDRVDEQFF.